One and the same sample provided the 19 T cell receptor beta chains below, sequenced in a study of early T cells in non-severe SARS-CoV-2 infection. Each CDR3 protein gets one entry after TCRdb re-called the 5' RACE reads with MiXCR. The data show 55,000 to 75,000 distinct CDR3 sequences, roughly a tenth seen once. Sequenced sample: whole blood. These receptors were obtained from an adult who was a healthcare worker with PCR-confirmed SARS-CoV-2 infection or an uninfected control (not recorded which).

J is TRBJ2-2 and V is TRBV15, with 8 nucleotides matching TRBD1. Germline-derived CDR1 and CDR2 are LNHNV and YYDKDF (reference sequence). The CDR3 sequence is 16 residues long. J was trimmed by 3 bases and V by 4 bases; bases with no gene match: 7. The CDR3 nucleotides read TGTGCCACCAGCAAATCGACAGGGGCGGACACCGGGGAGCTGTTTTTT. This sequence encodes CATSKSTGADTGELFF.

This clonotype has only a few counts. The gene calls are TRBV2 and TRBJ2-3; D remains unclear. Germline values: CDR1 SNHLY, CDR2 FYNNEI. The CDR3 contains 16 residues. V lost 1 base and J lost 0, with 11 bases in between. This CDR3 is CASSEGQAASTDTQYF. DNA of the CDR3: TGTGCCAGCAGTGAAGGGCAGGCGGCTAGCACAGATACGCAGTATTTT.

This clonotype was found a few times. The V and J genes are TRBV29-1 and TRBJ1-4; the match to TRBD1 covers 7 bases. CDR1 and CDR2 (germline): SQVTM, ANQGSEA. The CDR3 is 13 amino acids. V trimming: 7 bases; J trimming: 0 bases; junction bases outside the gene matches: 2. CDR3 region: CSGGTATNEKLFF. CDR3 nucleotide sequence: TGCAGCGGGGGGACAGCAACTAATGAAAAACTGTTTTTT.

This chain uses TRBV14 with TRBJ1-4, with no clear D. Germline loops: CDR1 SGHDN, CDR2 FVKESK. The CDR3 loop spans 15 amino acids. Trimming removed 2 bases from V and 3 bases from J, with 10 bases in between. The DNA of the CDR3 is TGTGCCAGCAGCCAACTAGTCTTGGCTAATGAAAAACTGTTTTTT. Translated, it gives CASSQLVLANEKLFF.

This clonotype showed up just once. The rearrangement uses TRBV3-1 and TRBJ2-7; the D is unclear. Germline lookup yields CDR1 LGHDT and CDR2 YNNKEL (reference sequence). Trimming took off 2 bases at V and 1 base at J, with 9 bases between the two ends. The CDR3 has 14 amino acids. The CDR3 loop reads CASSQRMLSYEQYV. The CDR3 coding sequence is TGTGCCAGCAGCCAACGGATGCTATCCTACGAGCAGTACGTC.

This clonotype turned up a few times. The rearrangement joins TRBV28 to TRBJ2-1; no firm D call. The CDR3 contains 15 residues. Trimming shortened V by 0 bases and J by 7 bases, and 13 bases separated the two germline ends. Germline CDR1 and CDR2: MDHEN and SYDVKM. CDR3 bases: TGTGCCAGCAGTTTATGGCAAGACGAAGTTAATGAGCAGTTCTTC. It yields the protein CASSLWQDEVNEQFF. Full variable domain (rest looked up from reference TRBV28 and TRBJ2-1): DVKVTQSSRYLVKRTGEKVFLECVQDMDHENMFWYRQDPGLGLRLIYFSYDVKMKEKGDIPEGYSVSREKKERFSLILESASTNQTSMYLCASSLWQDEVNEQFFGPGTRLTVL.

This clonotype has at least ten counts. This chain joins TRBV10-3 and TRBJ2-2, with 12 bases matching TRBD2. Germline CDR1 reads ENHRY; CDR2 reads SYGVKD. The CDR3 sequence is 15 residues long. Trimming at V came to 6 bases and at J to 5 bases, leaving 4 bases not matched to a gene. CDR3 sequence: CAISSGLAGTGELFF. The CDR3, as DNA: TGTGCCATCAGCAGCGGACTAGCGGGGACCGGGGAGCTGTTTTTT.

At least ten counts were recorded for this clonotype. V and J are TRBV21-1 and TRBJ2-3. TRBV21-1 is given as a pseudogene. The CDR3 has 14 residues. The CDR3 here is CASSKDNRPDTQYF. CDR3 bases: TGTGCCAGCAGCAAAGATAACCGCCCAGATACGCAGTATTTT.

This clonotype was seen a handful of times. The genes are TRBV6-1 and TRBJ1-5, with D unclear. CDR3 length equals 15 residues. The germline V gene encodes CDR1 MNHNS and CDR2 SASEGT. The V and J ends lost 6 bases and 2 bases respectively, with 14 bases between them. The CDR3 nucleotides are TGTGCCAGCAGCGAAAATCAGAGAGGCAATCAGCCCCAGCATTTT. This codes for CASSENQRGNQPQHF.

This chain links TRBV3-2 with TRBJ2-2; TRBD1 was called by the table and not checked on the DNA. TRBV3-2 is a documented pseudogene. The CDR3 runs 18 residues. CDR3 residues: CASSPASGTGSKPGELFF. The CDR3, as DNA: TGTGCCAGCAGCCCCGCATCCGGGACAGGGTCCAAACCCGGGGAGCTGTTTTTT.

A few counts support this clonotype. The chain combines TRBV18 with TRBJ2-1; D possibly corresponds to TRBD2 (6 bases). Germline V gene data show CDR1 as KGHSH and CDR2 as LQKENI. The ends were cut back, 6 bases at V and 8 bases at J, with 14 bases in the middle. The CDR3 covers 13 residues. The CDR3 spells CASSLLASDEQFF. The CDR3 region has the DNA TGTGCCAGCTCCCTACTAGCAAGCGATGAGCAGTTCTTC.

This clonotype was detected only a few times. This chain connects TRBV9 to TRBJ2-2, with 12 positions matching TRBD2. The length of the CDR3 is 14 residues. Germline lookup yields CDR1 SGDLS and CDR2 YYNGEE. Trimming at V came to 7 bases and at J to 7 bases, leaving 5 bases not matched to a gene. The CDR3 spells CASGPGLAGGELFF. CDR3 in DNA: TGTGCCAGCGGACCGGGACTAGCGGGCGGGGAGCTGTTTTTT. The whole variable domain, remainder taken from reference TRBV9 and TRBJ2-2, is DSGVTQTPKHLITATGQRVTLRCSPRSGDLSVYWYQQSLDQGLQFLIQYYNGEERAKGNILERFSAQQFPDLHSELNLSSLELGDSALYFCASGPGLAGGELFFGEGSRLTVL.

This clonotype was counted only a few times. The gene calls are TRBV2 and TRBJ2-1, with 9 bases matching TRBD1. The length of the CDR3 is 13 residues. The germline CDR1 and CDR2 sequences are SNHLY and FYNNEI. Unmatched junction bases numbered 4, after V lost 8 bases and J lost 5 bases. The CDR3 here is CASGGQGNNEQFF. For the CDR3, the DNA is TGTGCCAGCGGTGGACAGGGGAACAATGAGCAGTTCTTC.

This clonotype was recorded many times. In nucleotides, the CDR3 is TGTGCCATCAGTGAGGGGCAGGGTGGATATGGCTACACCTTC. Protein product: CAISEGQGGYGYTF. The chain is built from TRBV10-3 and TRBJ1-2; D is possibly TRBD1 (5 bases). CDR1 is ENHRY, CDR2 SYGVKD, per germline. Between the trimmed V and J ends, which lost 2 bases and 5 bases, there was a span of 12 bases. The CDR3 sequence is 14 residues long.

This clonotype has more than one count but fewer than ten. CDR3 in DNA: TGTGCCAGCAGCCAAATCGGAGATTACGAGCAGTACGTC. Translation gives CASSQIGDYEQYV. The chain combines TRBV11-2 with TRBJ2-7; D is undetermined. Per germline, CDR1 SGHAT and CDR2 FQNNGV. Trimming stripped 5 bases from V and 4 bases from J, with 12 bases between. This CDR3 is 13 amino acids long.

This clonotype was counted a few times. The CDR3 spells CASSRRTQGTGNTIYF. CDR3 sequence (DNA): TGTGCCAGCAGCCGACGGACACAGGGAACTGGAAACACCATATATTTT. The gene calls are TRBV5-6 and TRBJ1-3; D possibly corresponds to TRBD1 (6 bases). Germline values: CDR1 SGHDT, CDR2 YYEEEE. Trimming removed 4 bases at V and 2 bases at J, with 16 bases between. This CDR3 is 16 amino acids long.

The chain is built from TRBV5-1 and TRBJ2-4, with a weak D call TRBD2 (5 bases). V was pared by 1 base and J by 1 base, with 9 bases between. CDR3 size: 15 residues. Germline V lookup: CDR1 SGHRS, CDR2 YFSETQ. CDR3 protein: CASSLPRDAKNIQYF. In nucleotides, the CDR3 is TGCGCCAGCAGCTTGCCCCGGGATGCCAAAAACATTCAGTACTTC.

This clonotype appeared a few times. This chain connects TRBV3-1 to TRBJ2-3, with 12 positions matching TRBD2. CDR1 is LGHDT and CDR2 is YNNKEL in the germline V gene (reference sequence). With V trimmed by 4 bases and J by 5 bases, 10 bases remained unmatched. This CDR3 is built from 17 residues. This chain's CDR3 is CASSPPASGGAGDTQYF. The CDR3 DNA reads TGTGCCAGCAGCCCTCCAGCTAGCGGGGGGGCAGGAGATACGCAGTATTTT.

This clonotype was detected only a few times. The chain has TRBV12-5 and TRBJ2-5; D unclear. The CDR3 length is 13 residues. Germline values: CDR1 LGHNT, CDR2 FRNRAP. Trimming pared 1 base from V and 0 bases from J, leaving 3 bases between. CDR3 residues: CASGLANQETQYF. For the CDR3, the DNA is TGTGCTAGTGGTTTGGCGAACCAAGAGACCCAGTACTTC.